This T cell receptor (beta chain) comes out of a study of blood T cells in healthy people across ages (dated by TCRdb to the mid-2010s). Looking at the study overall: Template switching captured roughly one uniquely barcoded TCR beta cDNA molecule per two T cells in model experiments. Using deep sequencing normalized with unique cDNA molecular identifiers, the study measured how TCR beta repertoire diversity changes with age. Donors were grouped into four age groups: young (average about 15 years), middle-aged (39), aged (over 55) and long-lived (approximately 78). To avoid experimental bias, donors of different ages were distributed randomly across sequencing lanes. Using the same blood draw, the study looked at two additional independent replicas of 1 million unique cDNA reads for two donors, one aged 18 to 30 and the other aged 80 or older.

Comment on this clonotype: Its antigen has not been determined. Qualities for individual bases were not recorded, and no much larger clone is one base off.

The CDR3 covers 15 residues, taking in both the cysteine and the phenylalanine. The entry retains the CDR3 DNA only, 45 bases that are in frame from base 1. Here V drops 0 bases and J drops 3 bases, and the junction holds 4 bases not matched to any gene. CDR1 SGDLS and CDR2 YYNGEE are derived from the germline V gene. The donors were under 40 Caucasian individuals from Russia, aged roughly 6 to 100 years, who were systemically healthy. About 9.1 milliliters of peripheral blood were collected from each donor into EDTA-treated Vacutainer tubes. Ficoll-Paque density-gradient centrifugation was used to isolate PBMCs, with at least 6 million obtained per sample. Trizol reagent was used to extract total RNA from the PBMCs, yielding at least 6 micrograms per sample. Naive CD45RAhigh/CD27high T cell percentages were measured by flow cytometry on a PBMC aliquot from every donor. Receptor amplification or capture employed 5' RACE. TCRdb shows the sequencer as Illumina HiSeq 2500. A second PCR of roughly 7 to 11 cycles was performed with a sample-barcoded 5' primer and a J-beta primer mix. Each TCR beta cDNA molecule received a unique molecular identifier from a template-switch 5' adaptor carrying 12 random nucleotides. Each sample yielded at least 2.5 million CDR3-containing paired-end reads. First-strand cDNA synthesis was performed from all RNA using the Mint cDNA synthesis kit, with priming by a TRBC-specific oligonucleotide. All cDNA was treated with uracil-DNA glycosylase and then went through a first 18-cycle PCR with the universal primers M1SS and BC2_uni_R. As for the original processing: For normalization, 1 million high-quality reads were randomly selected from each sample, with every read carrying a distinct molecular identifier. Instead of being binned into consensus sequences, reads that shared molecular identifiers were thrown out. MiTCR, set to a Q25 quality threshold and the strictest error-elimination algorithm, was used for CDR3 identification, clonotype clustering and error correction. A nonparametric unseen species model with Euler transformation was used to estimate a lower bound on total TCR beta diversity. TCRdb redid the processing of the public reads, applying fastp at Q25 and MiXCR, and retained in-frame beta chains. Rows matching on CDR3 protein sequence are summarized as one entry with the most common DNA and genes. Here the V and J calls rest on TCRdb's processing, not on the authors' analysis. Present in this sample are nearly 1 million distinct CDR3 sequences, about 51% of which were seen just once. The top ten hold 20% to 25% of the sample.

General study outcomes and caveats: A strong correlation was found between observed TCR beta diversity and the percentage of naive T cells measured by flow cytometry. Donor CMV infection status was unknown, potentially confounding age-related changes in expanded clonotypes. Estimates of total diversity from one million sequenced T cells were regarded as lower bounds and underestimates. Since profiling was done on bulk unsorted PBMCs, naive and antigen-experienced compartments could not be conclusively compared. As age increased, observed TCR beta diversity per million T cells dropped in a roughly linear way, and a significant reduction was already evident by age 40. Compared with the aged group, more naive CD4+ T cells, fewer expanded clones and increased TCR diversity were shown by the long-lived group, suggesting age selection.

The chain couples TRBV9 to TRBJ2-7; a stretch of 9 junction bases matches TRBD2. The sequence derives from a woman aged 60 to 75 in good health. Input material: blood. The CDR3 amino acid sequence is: CASSVGLAGFYEQYF. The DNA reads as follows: TGTGCCAGCAGCGTAGGCCTAGCGGGATTCTACGAGCAGTACTTC.